Listed here are 5 T cell receptor beta chains from one sample, sequenced in a study of regulatory T cells in long-lasting Graves disease. Construction of TCR beta libraries relied on iRepertoire HTBI primers and on Arm-PCR targeting CDR3 regions. Using its own MiXCR run on the multiplex PCR reads, TCRdb lists one record per CDR3 protein. The repertoire includes approximately 230,000 distinct CDR3 sequences, roughly 18% of them detected once, and roughly a fifth sits in the top ten. As to time point: newly diagnosed GD, antithyroid drugs for less than 3 months. PBMC RNA served as the TCR library source. This material consisted of peripheral blood mononuclear cells (PBMCs), taken at new diagnosis, from a patient treated with antithyroid drugs. The receptors stem from a female donor with Graves disease.

At least ten counts were recorded for this clonotype. This chain joins TRBV15 and TRBJ1-2; 9 positions agree with TRBD1. The V gene end was trimmed by 5 bases and the J gene end by 0 bases; junction bases not matched to a gene: 10. The CDR3 has 17 residues. The germline V gene has CDR1 LNHNV and CDR2 YYDKDF (reference sequence). CDR3 bases: TGTGCCACCAGCTATATACAGGGGGCAGATTCTAACTATGGCTACACCTTC. It yields the protein CATSYIQGADSNYGYTF.

The chain carries TRBV6-4 and TRBJ2-3, with 10 bases identical to TRBD1. V shed 7 bases, J shed 1 base, and the junction held 8 bases outside the gene matches. Per the germline V gene, CDR1 is MRHNA and CDR2 is SNTAGT. The CDR3 sequence is 16 residues long. The CDR3 DNA reads TGTGCCAGCACTTACGGACAGGGGGAAGGCACAGATACGCAGTATTTT. Protein product: CASTYGQGEGTDTQYF.

This clonotype was counted between two and nine times. The V gene is TRBV9, the J gene TRBJ1-1; 8 nucleotides line up with TRBD1. After removal of 7 bases from V and 1 base from J, the junction contained 12 bases not matched to a gene. Germline V gene lookup returns CDR1 SGDLS and CDR2 YYNGEE. This CDR3 is built from 16 residues. The chain's CDR3 is CASGANQGAPNTEAFF. CDR3 bases: TGTGCCAGCGGCGCGAACCAGGGGGCCCCGAACACTGAAGCTTTCTTT.

This clonotype was found once. The genes are TRBV12-5 and TRBJ1-1; tentatively, D is TRBD1 (5 bases). V dropped 2 bases and J dropped 4 bases, with 14 bases sitting between them. The CDR3 length is 15 residues. Germline assignment: CDR1 LGHNT and CDR2 FRNRAP. CDR3 region: CASGLSSGWGTEAFF. The CDR3 bases are TGTGCTAGTGGTTTGTCATCAGGGTGGGGCACTGAAGCTTTCTTT.

Of note for this clonotype: With only one base between it and a far larger clone, this is likely a read error. The chain recombines TRBV11-2 with TRBJ2-7; D is possibly TRBD2 (5 bases). CDR3 size: 14 residues. Germline values: CDR1 SGHAT, CDR2 FQNNGV. Trimming shortened V by 0 bases and J by 7 bases, and 13 bases separated the two germline ends. CDR3 bases: TGTGCCAGCAGCTTAGAGCTCTGGGAGAATGAGCAGTACTTC. It specifies CASSLELWENEQYF.